Each of the 27 T cell receptor beta chains below was sequenced from the same sample in a study of shared clonotypes between healthy human individuals. TCRdb's table, derived via immunoSEQ multiplex PCR, lists solely in-frame clones and lacks some. This table holds almost 700,000 clones, about 91% found once. Only CD45RO-negative cells positively selected for CCR7 counted as naive CD8 cells, so terminally differentiated effector memory CD45RA+ cells were excluded. Sequencing used naive CD8+ T cells sorted from blood. Every receptor here comes from a man under 40 in good health.

The V call is TRBV6-1, the J call TRBJ1-2; D possibly corresponds to TRBD1 (5 bases). Germline V gives CDR1 MNHNS, CDR2 SASEGT. Trimming removed 1 base from V and 4 bases from J, with 10 bases in between. CDR3 length: 14 residues. The CDR3 here is CASSEEPGGYGYTF. In DNA form, the CDR3 reads TGTGCCAGCAGTGAAGAGCCGGGGGGCTATGGCTACACCTTC.

A single count supports this clone. The chain couples TRBV28 to TRBJ1-4; 8 nucleotides line up with TRBD1. After removal of 11 bases from V and 6 bases from J, the junction contained 11 bases not matched to a gene. The germline V gene has CDR1 MDHEN and CDR2 SYDVKM. The length of the CDR3 is 14 residues. The CDR3 protein is CAVLRQGRDEKLFF. As DNA, the CDR3 is TGTGCCGTACTAAGACAGGGGAGAGATGAAAAACTGTTTTTT. Using reference TRBV28 and TRBJ1-4 for the parts outside the CDR3, the full variable domain is DVKVTQSSRYLVKRTGEKVFLECVQDMDHENMFWYRQDPGLGLRLIYFSYDVKMKEKGDIPEGYSVSREKKERFSLILESASTNQTSMYLCAVLRQGRDEKLFFGSGTQLSVL.

This chain links TRBV6-1 with TRBJ1-1, with 7 positions matching TRBD1. The V and J ends lost 6 bases and 5 bases, in that order; junction bases with no gene match: 12. Per the germline V gene, CDR1 is MNHNS and CDR2 is SASEGT. The CDR3 is 15 residues long. In nucleotides, the CDR3 is TGTGCCAGCAGGACGGACAGGACGACTGGGACTGAAGCTTTCTTT. Amino acid sequence: CASRTDRTTGTEAFF.

The V and J genes are TRBV7-9 and TRBJ1-4; D is ambiguous. Germline values: CDR1 SEHNR, CDR2 FQNEAQ (reference sequence). The CDR3 runs to 11 residues. The ends were cut back, 8 bases at V and 10 bases at J, with 11 bases in the middle. The chain's CDR3 is CASDIPAKLFF. The CDR3 nucleotides read TGTGCCAGCGATATACCGGCAAAACTGTTTTTT. The whole variable domain, remainder taken from reference TRBV7-9 and TRBJ1-4, is DTGVSQNPRHKITKRGQNVTFRCDPISEHNRLYWYRQTLGQGPEFLTYFQNEAQLEKSRLLSDRFSAERPKGSFSTLEIQRTEQGDSAMYLCASDIPAKLFFGSGTQLSVL.

This chain links TRBV28 with TRBJ2-7; TRBD2 agrees at 7 bases. Germline CDR1 and CDR2: MDHEN and SYDVKM. The V segment lost 6 bases and the J segment 2 bases; nucleotides outside the gene matches: 10. CDR3 length equals 15 residues. CDR3 amino acids: CASRFTAGVAYEQYF. CDR3 nucleotides: TGTGCCAGCAGATTTACGGCGGGAGTGGCCTACGAGCAGTACTTC.

The V call is TRBV28, the J call TRBJ1-5; possibly TRBD1 for D (6 bases). CDR1 is MDHEN and CDR2 is SYDVKM in the germline V gene. Trimming removed 8 bases at V and 6 bases at J, with 20 bases between. The CDR3 covers 15 residues. The CDR3 loop reads CASREVGQGLQPQHF. The CDR3 coding sequence is TGTGCCAGCCGGGAGGTTGGGCAGGGGCTTCAGCCCCAGCATTTT.

This clone was counted only a few times. The same CDR3 can be traced to other DNA sequences in this sample. The V gene is TRBV27, the J gene TRBJ2-7; D call uncertain. Per germline, CDR1 MNHEY and CDR2 SMNVEV (reference sequence). The CDR3 is 12 residues long. Trimming cost V 2 bases and J 5 bases, with 7 bases left between them. The DNA of the CDR3 is TGTGCCAGCAGTTTACTAGGTGACGAGCAGTACTTC. This translates into CASSLLGDEQYF.

The chain couples TRBV29-1 to TRBJ1-2; no reliable D call. CDR1 and CDR2 from the germline V gene are SQVTM and ANQGSEA. The CDR3 is made up of 14 amino acids. V lost 1 base and J lost 1, with 10 bases in between. The CDR3 bases are TGCAGCGTTGAAGGAGAGAGTAATAACTATGGCTACACCTTC. Its translation is CSVEGESNNYGYTF.

The chain recombines TRBV2 with TRBJ1-4; no reliable D call. There are 15 residues in the CDR3. Between the trimmed V and J ends, which lost 2 bases and 0 bases, there was a span of 7 bases. Germline loops: CDR1 SNHLY, CDR2 FYNNEI. The CDR3 spells CASSELAATNEKLFF. The CDR3 coding sequence is TGTGCCAGCAGTGAATTAGCCGCAACTAATGAAAAACTGTTTTTT.

The chain combines TRBV9 with TRBJ2-7, with D perhaps TRBD1 or TRBD2 (5 bases each). CDR1 is SGDLS, CDR2 YYNGEE, per germline. This CDR3 comprises 14 residues. V lost 3 bases and J lost 3, with 13 bases in between. DNA for the CDR3: TGTGCCAGCAGCGGCCGGGACCTTAACTACGAGCAGTACTTC. Translating it yields CASSGRDLNYEQYF. Together with reference TRBV9 and TRBJ2-7, the CDR3 gives the full variable domain: DSGVTQTPKHLITATGQRVTLRCSPRSGDLSVYWYQQSLDQGLQFLIQYYNGEERAKGNILERFSAQQFPDLHSELNLSSLELGDSALYFCASSGRDLNYEQYFGPGTRLTVT.

The rearrangement links TRBV9 to TRBJ1-5; no definite D call. CDR1 SGDLS and CDR2 YYNGEE come from the germline V gene. The germline V and J ends were trimmed by 4 bases and 7 bases, with 18 bases remaining between them. The CDR3 totals 15 residues. CDR3 in DNA: TGTGCCAGCAGCCCAGCCCCCGGGCGGGAGCAGCCCCAGCATTTT. It encodes CASSPAPGREQPQHF.

The chain employs TRBV9 and TRBJ2-2; D is undetermined. Trimming cost V 0 bases and J 2 bases, with 8 bases left between them. Germline lookup yields CDR1 SGDLS and CDR2 YYNGEE. This CDR3 comprises 15 residues. The CDR3 reads CASSVGRKNTGELFF. DNA for the CDR3: TGTGCCAGCAGCGTAGGTCGGAAAAACACCGGGGAGCTGTTTTTT.

This chain connects TRBV9 to TRBJ2-2; 9 bases fit TRBD2. The CDR3 consists of 15 residues. CDR1 and CDR2 (germline): SGDLS, YYNGEE. V lost 3 bases and J lost 2; bases outside the gene matches: 2. The CDR3 bases are TGTGCCAGCAGCGGGACTAGCGTCAACACCGGGGAGCTGTTTTTT. It encodes CASSGTSVNTGELFF.

Here the CDR3 DNA reads TGTGCCAGCAAGCCGGACAGTGGAAACACCGGGGAGCTGTTTTTT. The encoded protein is CASKPDSGNTGELFF. V gene TRBV6-1 combines with J gene TRBJ2-2; TRBD1 might be the D (6 bases). The CDR3 consists of 15 residues. The ends were cut back, 7 bases at V and 2 bases at J, with 14 bases in the middle. Germline loops: CDR1 MNHNS, CDR2 SASEGT.

The chain combines TRBV29-1 with TRBJ2-7; D remains ambiguous. V lost 5 bases to trimming and J lost 4 bases, with 15 bases between them. The germline CDR1 and CDR2 sequences are SQVTM and ANQGSEA. The CDR3 runs 13 residues. CDR3 in amino acids: CSVRFERSYEQYF. DNA for the CDR3: TGCAGCGTTAGGTTCGAGCGATCATACGAGCAGTACTTC.

The chain links TRBV9 to TRBJ2-5, with TRBD2 matching 9 bases. Per the germline V gene, CDR1 is SGDLS and CDR2 is YYNGEE. The CDR3 extends over 17 amino acids. The trim removed 1 base at V and 1 base at J, leaving 8 bases unmatched. The CDR3 DNA reads as TGTGCCAGCAGCGTATCGAAACTAGCGGGCCTCCAAGAGACCCAGTACTTC. Protein sequence: CASSVSKLAGLQETQYF.

J is TRBJ1-4 and V is TRBV27; maybe TRBD1 (5 bases). Germline CDR1 is MNHEY and CDR2 is SMNVEV (reference sequence). Trimming pared 5 bases from V and 4 bases from J, leaving 14 bases between. The CDR3 loop spans 15 amino acids. The DNA for the CDR3 is TGTGCCAGCAGTCAAGGGGCCGGATATAATGAAAAACTGTTTTTT. Translation: CASSQGAGYNEKLFF.

This chain joins TRBV5-4 and TRBJ2-1, with a weak D call TRBD1 (5 bases). Germline V gene lookup returns CDR1 SGHNT and CDR2 YYREEE (reference sequence). CDR3 length: 15 residues. Deletions cut 2 bases from V and 7 bases from J, with 16 bases between. The CDR3 here is CASSFLGPDGNEQFF. As DNA, the CDR3 is TGTGCCAGCAGCTTTCTGGGGCCCGATGGGAATGAGCAGTTCTTC.

The chain combines TRBV5-4 with TRBJ2-2; the D gene could be TRBD1 or TRBD2 (6 bases each). Trimming removed 3 bases from V and 4 bases from J, with 16 bases in between. This CDR3 is built from 16 residues. Germline loops: CDR1 SGHNT, CDR2 YYREEE (reference sequence). The CDR3 loop is CASSSEGGPLTGELFF. In nucleotides, the CDR3 is TGTGCCAGCAGCTCCGAGGGGGGACCACTCACCGGGGAGCTGTTTTTT.

Concerning this clone: Other DNA sequences in this sample translate to the same CDR3. The genes are TRBV6-5 and TRBJ2-2, with D hard to call. V was pared by 4 bases and J by 6 bases, with 6 bases between. Germline V lookup: CDR1 MNHEY, CDR2 SVGAGI. There are 12 residues in the CDR3. This CDR3 is CASSLGAGELFF. As DNA, the CDR3 is TGTGCCAGCAGTTTAGGAGCCGGGGAGCTGTTTTTT.

The V gene is TRBV28, the J gene TRBJ1-1, with a possible D match to TRBD1 (5 bases). V was pared by 3 bases and J by 8 bases, with 22 bases between. Germline V gives CDR1 MDHEN, CDR2 SYDVKM. This CDR3 has 16 residues. Here the CDR3 reads CASSFIRLGVSAEAFF. CDR3 bases: TGTGCCAGCAGTTTCATTAGGTTAGGGGTGTCCGCAGAAGCTTTCTTT.

This chain uses TRBV19 with TRBJ2-7; TRBD1 is a possible D gene (6 bases). In germline, CDR1 is LNHDA, CDR2 SQIVND (reference sequence). The V gene lost 6 bases and the J gene lost 1 base, with 13 bases spanning the gap. The CDR3 loop spans 14 amino acids. The CDR3, as DNA: TGTGCCAGTAGGCACCGGGACAAATCCTACGAGCAGTACTTC. It encodes CASRHRDKSYEQYF.

The rearrangement links TRBV7-9 to TRBJ2-3, with TRBD1 identical over 7 bases. The CDR3 contains 15 residues. Trimming took 5 bases from V and 0 from J; bases not matched to a gene: 5. In germline, CDR1 is SEHNR, CDR2 FQNEAQ (reference sequence). The CDR3 DNA is TGTGCCAGCAGCCTTGGACAGGCTAGCACAGATACGCAGTATTTT. Protein product: CASSLGQASTDTQYF. The variable domain in full, completed from reference TRBV7-9 and TRBJ2-3, reads DTGVSQNPRHKITKRGQNVTFRCDPISEHNRLYWYRQTLGQGPEFLTYFQNEAQLEKSRLLSDRFSAERPKGSFSTLEIQRTEQGDSAMYLCASSLGQASTDTQYFGPGTRLTVL.

The V call is TRBV6-4, the J call TRBJ1-5; no clear D gene. The CDR3 has 13 amino acids. The germline V gene encodes CDR1 MRHNA and CDR2 SNTAGT. V lost 6 bases and J lost 6, with 12 bases in between. The CDR3 nucleotides are TGTGCCAGCAGCCCGCGGCTAGGTCAGCCCCAGCATTTT. It specifies CASSPRLGQPQHF.

The V call is TRBV13, the J call TRBJ2-3; the match to TRBD2 covers 14 bases. Per germline, CDR1 PRHDT and CDR2 FYEKMQ (reference sequence). The CDR3 length is 18 residues. V gave up 1 base and J gave up 5 bases; unmatched junction bases: 8. The CDR3 region has the DNA TGTGCCAGCAGCTTAGCCCCTGGACTAGCGGGAGGTATAGATACGCAGTATTTT. This gives the protein CASSLAPGLAGGIDTQYF.

The chain has TRBV9 and TRBJ2-5; 7 bases agree with TRBD2. After removal of 0 bases from V and 9 bases from J, the junction contained 11 bases not matched to a gene. CDR1 SGDLS and CDR2 YYNGEE come from the germline V gene. This CDR3 is built from 15 residues. The CDR3 nucleotides read TGTGCCAGCAGCGTAGAGGGACTACGGGGTGCGGCCCAGTACTTC. It encodes CASSVEGLRGAAQYF.

The chain joins TRBV6-5 to TRBJ2-1, with D possibly being TRBD1 (5 bases). This CDR3 contains 13 residues. From germline, CDR1 is MNHEY and CDR2 SVGAGI. V was shortened by 4 bases and J by 5 bases, with 9 bases between the two germline ends. The DNA of the CDR3 is TGTGCCAGCAGTTTTTACAGGAACAATGAGCAGTTCTTC. Amino acids: CASSFYRNNEQFF.